This entry lists 25 T cell receptor beta chains sequenced from one sample in a study of blood T cell repertoires in COVID-19. TCRdb keeps only in-frame clones here, not all; method: immunoSEQ multiplex PCR. The table lists about 440,000 clones, roughly 91% of them singletons, with 0.6% in the top ten. The sequenced sample was PBMCs or T cells enriched from blood (not recorded which). The source is a man younger than 35 who had recovered from COVID-19.

The chain employs TRBV7-9 and TRBJ1-2; unclear D gene. The CDR3 has 13 residues. CDR1 and CDR2 from the germline V gene are SEHNR and FQNEAQ (reference sequence). V lost 4 bases and J 4 bases, leaving 10 bases between the germline ends. CDR3 sequence: CASSSPYSYGYTF. The CDR3 DNA is TGTGCCAGCAGCTCTCCATACAGCTATGGCTACACCTTC.

Note on this clone: A much larger clone lies a single base off, so this may be a read error. This CDR3 is also generated by other DNA sequences in the sample. CDR3 nucleotide sequence: TGTGCCAGCAGCTTGGGACTAGCGGAGTACAATGAGCAGTTCTTC. Amino acid sequence: CASSLGLAEYNEQFF. The chain joins TRBV11-2 to TRBJ2-1, with 11 bases that match TRBD2. With 3 bases clipped from V and 4 bases from J, the junction kept 2 bases outside the gene matches. The CDR3 runs 15 residues. The germline V gene encodes CDR1 SGHAT and CDR2 FQNNGV.

The chain joins TRBV19 to TRBJ1-1; 8 positions agree with TRBD1. This CDR3 has 14 residues. In germline, CDR1 is LNHDA, CDR2 SQIVND (reference sequence). The J segment lost 4 bases and the V segment lost 6 bases, leaving 7 bases of the junction unmatched. CDR3 sequence reads: CASSRGQGTTEAFF. The CDR3, as DNA: TGTGCCAGTAGCCGAGGACAGGGCACCACTGAAGCTTTCTTT.

The chain employs TRBV5-4 and TRBJ2-7, with a tentative D call TRBD2 (6 bases). CDR3 length equals 15 residues. Germline loops: CDR1 SGHNT, CDR2 YYREEE (reference sequence). The V and J ends lost 4 bases and 0 bases respectively, with 14 bases between them. The CDR3 loop reads CASSTAGTHSYEQYF. In nucleotides, the CDR3 is TGTGCCAGCAGCACGGCCGGGACTCACTCCTACGAGCAGTACTTC. Full variable domain (rest looked up from reference TRBV5-4 and TRBJ2-7): ETGVTQSPTHLIKTRGQQVTLRCSSQSGHNTVSWYQQALGQGPQFIFQYYREEENGRGNFPPRFSGLQFPNYSSELNVNALELDDSALYLCASSTAGTHSYEQYFGPGTRLTVT.

The gene calls are TRBV10-3 and TRBJ2-7; 9 nucleotides line up with TRBD1. Germline V gene sequence: CDR1 ENHRY, CDR2 SYGVKD. This CDR3 has 13 amino acids. Germline trimming cut 7 bases from V and 3 bases from J; bases unmatched to any gene: 4. In DNA form, the CDR3 reads TGTGCCATCAACCAGGGACAGGGCTACGAGCAGTACTTC. It translates to CAINQGQGYEQYF.

The rearrangement uses TRBV5-1 and TRBJ2-1, with 11 bases identical to TRBD2. Germline loops: CDR1 SGHRS, CDR2 YFSETQ. The CDR3 sequence is 16 residues long. Germline trimming cut 1 base from V and 5 bases from J; bases unmatched to any gene: 5. The DNA of the CDR3 is TGCGCCAGCAGCTTGATGACTAGCGGGGTTAACAATGAGCAGTTCTTC. Residues: CASSLMTSGVNNEQFF.

The V gene is TRBV5-6, the J gene TRBJ1-1, with D unclear. The germline gives CDR1 SGHDT, CDR2 YYEEEE. Trimming stripped 4 bases from V and 5 bases from J, with 18 bases between. This CDR3 has 15 amino acids. The CDR3 loop reads CASSGARWGGTEAFF. For the CDR3, the DNA is TGTGCCAGCAGCGGTGCAAGGTGGGGAGGGACTGAAGCTTTCTTT.

In this sample, this clone turned up a few times. V is TRBV7-6 and J is TRBJ2-2; D possibly corresponds to TRBD2 (5 bases). Trimming pared 1 base from V and 2 bases from J, leaving 8 bases between. Germline CDR1 reads SGHVS; CDR2 reads FNYEAQ. The CDR3 loop spans 15 amino acids. CDR3 residues: CASSLVPGNTGELFF. CDR3 DNA sequence: TGTGCCAGCAGCTTAGTACCGGGAAACACCGGGGAGCTGTTTTTT.

In its sample, this clone was seen once. DNA for the CDR3: TGTGCCAGCAGCCAAGAACACGCCCGAATCTACGAGCAGTACTTC. This translates into CASSQEHARIYEQYF. The chain uses TRBV14 and TRBJ2-7; D unresolved. The CDR3 consists of 15 residues. CDR1 SGHDN and CDR2 FVKESK come from the germline V gene. V was cut by 0 bases and J by 3 bases, with 12 bases left in between.

The chain recombines TRBV2 with TRBJ2-2; TRBD1 matches 7 bases. Trimming took 2 bases from V and 1 from J; bases not matched to a gene: 1. CDR1 and CDR2 (germline): SNHLY, FYNNEI. This CDR3 has 15 residues. Written as DNA, the CDR3 is TGTGCCAGCAGTGAAACAGGGGTGAACACCGGGGAGCTGTTTTTT. It yields the protein CASSETGVNTGELFF.

The V gene is TRBV4-1, the J gene TRBJ2-6, with 7 bases lining up with TRBD2. The CDR3 consists of 20 residues. Germline V gene lookup returns CDR1 MGHRA and CDR2 YSYEKL. The V gene end was trimmed by 3 bases and the J gene end by 0 bases; junction bases not matched to a gene: 14. The DNA of the CDR3 is TGCGCCAGCAGCCAGGGGCGGGAGAGCCTATCAATCTCTGGGGCCAACGTCCTGACTTTC. This encodes CASSQGRESLSISGANVLTF.

The chain links TRBV19 to TRBJ1-3; D not certain. V was pared by 0 bases and J by 8 bases, with 14 bases between. CDR1 is LNHDA and CDR2 is SQIVND in the germline V gene (reference sequence). The CDR3 contains 15 residues. The CDR3 protein is CASSIDVTRGDTIYF. The CDR3 DNA sequence: TGTGCCAGTAGTATAGATGTAACCCGGGGTGACACCATATATTTT.

V and J are TRBV9 and TRBJ2-1; tentatively, D is TRBD2 (5 bases). The length of the CDR3 is 16 residues. V was trimmed by 4 bases and J by 0 bases, leaving 14 bases between them. Germline V gene sequence: CDR1 SGDLS, CDR2 YYNGEE. CDR3 nucleotides: TGTGCCAGCAGCATTCGGAGCGGAAGCTCCTACAATGAGCAGTTCTTC. Translation gives CASSIRSGSSYNEQFF.

Comment on this clone: This sample also contains other DNA sequences that code for the same CDR3. The chain has TRBV27 and TRBJ1-5, with a tentative D call TRBD1 (6 bases). Trimming took off 0 bases at V and 3 bases at J, with 9 bases between the two ends. The germline V gene has CDR1 MNHEY and CDR2 SMNVEV (reference sequence). This CDR3 comprises 15 residues. CDR3 DNA sequence: TGTGCCAGCAGTTTATCCAGGGGCTCCAATCAGCCCCAGCATTTT. Its translation is CASSLSRGSNQPQHF.

This clone came up a few times. The chain combines TRBV2 with TRBJ2-2; 11 nucleotides line up with TRBD2. The germline CDR1 and CDR2 sequences are SNHLY and FYNNEI. The V segment lost 4 bases and the J segment 9 bases; nucleotides outside the gene matches: 10. The CDR3 runs 16 residues. The CDR3 bases are TGTGCCAGCAGTGTTAGCGGGAGGGCCTTTGCCCGGGAGCTGTTTTTT. It translates to CASSVSGRAFARELFF.

V gene TRBV5-1 combines with J gene TRBJ1-5; TRBD1 matches at 7 bases. Germline CDR1 and CDR2: SGHRS and YFSETQ. This CDR3 contains 15 residues. V gave up 0 bases and J gave up 4 bases; unmatched junction bases: 4. CDR3 sequence: CASSLEGARNQPQHF. In DNA, the CDR3 is TGCGCCAGCAGCTTGGAGGGGGCGCGTAATCAGCCCCAGCATTTT.

CDR3 loop: CASSLERGADTQYF. The DNA for the CDR3 is TGCGCCAGCAGCTTGGAGAGAGGTGCAGATACGCAGTATTTT. The chain has TRBV5-1 and TRBJ2-3; D is ambiguous. Trimming shortened V by 0 bases and J by 4 bases, and 9 bases separated the two germline ends. CDR3 size: 14 residues. CDR1 is SGHRS and CDR2 is YFSETQ in the germline V gene.

The rearrangement links TRBV15 to TRBJ2-6; tentatively, D is TRBD2 (6 bases). Trimming shortened V by 5 bases and J by 2 bases, and 13 bases separated the two germline ends. This CDR3 has 16 residues. CDR1 LNHNV and CDR2 YYDKDF come from the germline V gene (reference sequence). The CDR3 sequence is CATSPVRGTGANVLTF. The CDR3 region has the DNA TGTGCCACCAGCCCAGTCCGGGGGACTGGGGCCAACGTCCTGACTTTC.

The DNA for the CDR3 is TGCGCCAGCAGCCAAGGAGACGGCGGGAAAATGGAGACCCAGTACTTC. This codes for CASSQGDGGKMETQYF. The V call is TRBV4-1, the J call TRBJ2-5; weak D call: TRBD2 (6 bases). Germline V gives CDR1 MGHRA, CDR2 YSYEKL. Trimming pared 1 base from V and 5 bases from J, leaving 17 bases between. CDR3 length: 16 amino acids.

Here the CDR3 reads CASSQDQITARYYGYTF. CDR3 nucleotides: TGTGCCAGCAGCCAAGATCAAATCACAGCCAGATACTATGGCTACACCTTC. The V gene is TRBV3-1 (or the pseudogene TRBV3-2), the J gene TRBJ1-2, with no clear D. CDR3 length equals 17 residues. From germline, CDR1 is LGHDT and CDR2 YNNKEL (reference sequence). V was clipped by 0 bases and J by 3 bases, with 17 bases between them.

V usage is TRBV7-9 and J usage is TRBJ1-2; TRBD1 might be the D (5 bases). Germline CDR1 reads SEHNR; CDR2 reads FQNEAQ (reference sequence). The CDR3 extends over 12 amino acids. Trimming shortened V by 6 bases and J by 6 bases, and 11 bases separated the two germline ends. CDR3 DNA sequence: TGTGCCAGCAGTGCCGGGGGGGATGGCTACACCTTC. It specifies CASSAGGDGYTF.

The rearrangement uses TRBV7-9 and TRBJ1-1; D ambiguous. The CDR3 has 12 amino acids. V was trimmed by 1 base and J by 7 bases, leaving 7 bases between them. CDR1 SEHNR and CDR2 FQNEAQ come from the germline V gene (reference sequence). The CDR3 protein is CASSLVVDEAFF. CDR3 nucleotide sequence: TGTGCCAGCAGCTTAGTGGTAGATGAAGCTTTCTTT.

CDR3: CASRDQGANYGYTF. The CDR3, as DNA: TGCGCCAGCAGAGATCAGGGGGCAAACTATGGCTACACCTTC. The chain recombines TRBV10-2 with TRBJ1-2; 8 bases are shared with TRBD1. Germline trimming cut 6 bases from V and 2 bases from J; bases unmatched to any gene: 5. Germline-derived CDR1 and CDR2 are WSHSY and SAAADI. This CDR3 region has 14 residues.

This chain uses TRBV18 with TRBJ2-1; TRBD1 might be the D (6 bases). CDR3 length equals 13 residues. CDR1 is KGHSH, CDR2 LQKENI, per germline. V lost 2 bases and J lost 15, with 17 bases in between. This chain's CDR3 is CASSPIESGAGFF. The CDR3 coding sequence is TGTGCCAGCTCACCAATTGAGTCAGGGGCCGGGTTCTTC.

A single count supports this clone. The rearrangement links TRBV3-1 (or the pseudogene TRBV3-2) to TRBJ1-3; D unresolved. V was clipped by 3 bases and J by 0 bases, with 9 bases between them. Germline V gene data show CDR1 as LGHDT and CDR2 as YNNKEL (reference sequence). The CDR3 runs to 15 residues. The CDR3 DNA is TGTGCCAGCAGCCAGAAGCTGGTCTCTGGAAACACCATATATTTT. It is translated as CASSQKLVSGNTIYF.